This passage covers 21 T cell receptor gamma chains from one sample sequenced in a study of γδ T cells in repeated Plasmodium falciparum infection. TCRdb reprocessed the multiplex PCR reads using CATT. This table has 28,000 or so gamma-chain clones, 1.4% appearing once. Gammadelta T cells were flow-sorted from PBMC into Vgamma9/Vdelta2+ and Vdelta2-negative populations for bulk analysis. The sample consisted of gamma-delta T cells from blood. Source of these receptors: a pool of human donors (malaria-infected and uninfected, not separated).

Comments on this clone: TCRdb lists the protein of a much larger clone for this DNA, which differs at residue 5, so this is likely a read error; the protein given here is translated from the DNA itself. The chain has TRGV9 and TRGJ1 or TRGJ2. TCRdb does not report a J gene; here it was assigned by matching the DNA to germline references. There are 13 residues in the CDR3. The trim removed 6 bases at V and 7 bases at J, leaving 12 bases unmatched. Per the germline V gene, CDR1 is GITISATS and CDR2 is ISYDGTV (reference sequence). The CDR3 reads CALWNSPWYKKLF. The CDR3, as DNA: TGTGCCTTGTGGAACTCCCCGTGGTATAAGAAACTCTTT.

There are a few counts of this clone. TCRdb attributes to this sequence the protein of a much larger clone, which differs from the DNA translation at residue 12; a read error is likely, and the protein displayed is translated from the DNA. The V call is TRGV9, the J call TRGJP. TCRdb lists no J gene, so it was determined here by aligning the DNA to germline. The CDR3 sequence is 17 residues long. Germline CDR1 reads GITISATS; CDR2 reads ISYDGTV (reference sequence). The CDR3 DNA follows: TGTGCCTTGTGGGAGGTCACGGATGAGTTGGGCGAAAAAATCAAGGTATTT. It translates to CALWEVTDELGEKIKVF.

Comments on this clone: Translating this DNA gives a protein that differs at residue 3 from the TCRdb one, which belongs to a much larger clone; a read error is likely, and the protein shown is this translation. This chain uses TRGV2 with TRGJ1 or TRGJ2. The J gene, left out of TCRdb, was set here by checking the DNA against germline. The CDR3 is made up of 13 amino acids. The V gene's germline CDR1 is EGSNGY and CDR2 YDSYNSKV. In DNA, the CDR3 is TGTGCCGCCTGGGACGGGCCTGAGCATAAGAAACTCTTT. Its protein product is CAAWDGPEHKKLF.

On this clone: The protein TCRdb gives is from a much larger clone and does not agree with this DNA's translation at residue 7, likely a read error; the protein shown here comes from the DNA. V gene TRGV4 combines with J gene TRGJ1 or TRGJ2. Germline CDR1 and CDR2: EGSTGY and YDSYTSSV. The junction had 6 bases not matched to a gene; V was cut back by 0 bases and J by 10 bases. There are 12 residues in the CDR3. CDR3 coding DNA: TGTGCCACCTGGGATGGGACCAGAAAGAAACTCTTT. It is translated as CATWDGTRKKLF.

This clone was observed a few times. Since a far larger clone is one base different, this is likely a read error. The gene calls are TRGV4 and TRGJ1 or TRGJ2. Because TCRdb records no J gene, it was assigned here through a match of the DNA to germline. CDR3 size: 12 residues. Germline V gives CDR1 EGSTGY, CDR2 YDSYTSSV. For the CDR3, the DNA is TGTGCCACTTGGGATGATTGTTATAAGAAACTCTTT. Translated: CATWDDCYKKLF.

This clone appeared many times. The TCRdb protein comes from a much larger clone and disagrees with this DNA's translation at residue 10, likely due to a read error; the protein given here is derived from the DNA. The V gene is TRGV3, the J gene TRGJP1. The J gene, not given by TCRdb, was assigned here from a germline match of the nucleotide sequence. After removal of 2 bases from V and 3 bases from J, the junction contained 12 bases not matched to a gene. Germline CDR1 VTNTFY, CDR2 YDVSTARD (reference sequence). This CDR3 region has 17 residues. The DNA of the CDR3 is TGTGCCACCTGGGACATCGGAGGGGATTCCACTGGTTGGTTCAAGATATTT. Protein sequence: CATWDIGGDSTGWFKIF.

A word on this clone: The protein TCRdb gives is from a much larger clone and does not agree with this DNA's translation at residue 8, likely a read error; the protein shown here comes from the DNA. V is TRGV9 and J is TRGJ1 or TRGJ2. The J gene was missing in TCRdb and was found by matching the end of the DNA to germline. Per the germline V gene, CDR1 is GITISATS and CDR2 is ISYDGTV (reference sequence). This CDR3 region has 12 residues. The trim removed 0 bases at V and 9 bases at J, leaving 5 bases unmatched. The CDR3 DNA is TGTGCCTTGTGGGAGGTGCCCTGTAAGAAACTCTTT. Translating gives CALWEVPCKKLF.

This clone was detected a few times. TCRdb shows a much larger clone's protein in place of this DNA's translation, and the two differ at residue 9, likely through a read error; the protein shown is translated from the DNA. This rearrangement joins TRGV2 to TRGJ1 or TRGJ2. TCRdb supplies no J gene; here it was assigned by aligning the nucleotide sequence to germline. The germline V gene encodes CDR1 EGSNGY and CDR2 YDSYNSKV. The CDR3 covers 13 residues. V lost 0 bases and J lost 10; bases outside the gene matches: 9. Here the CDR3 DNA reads TGTGCCACCTGGGACGGGAAGGGCGAGAAGAAACTCTTT. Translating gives CATWDGKGEKKLF.

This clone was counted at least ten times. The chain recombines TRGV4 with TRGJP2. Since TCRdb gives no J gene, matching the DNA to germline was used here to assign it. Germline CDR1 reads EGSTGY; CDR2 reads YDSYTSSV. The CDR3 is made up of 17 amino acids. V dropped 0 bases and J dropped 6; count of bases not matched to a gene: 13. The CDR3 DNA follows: TGTGCCACCTGGGATGGGCGGATGGGTATTTGTGATTGGATCAAGACGTTT. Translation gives CATWDGRMGICDWIKTF.

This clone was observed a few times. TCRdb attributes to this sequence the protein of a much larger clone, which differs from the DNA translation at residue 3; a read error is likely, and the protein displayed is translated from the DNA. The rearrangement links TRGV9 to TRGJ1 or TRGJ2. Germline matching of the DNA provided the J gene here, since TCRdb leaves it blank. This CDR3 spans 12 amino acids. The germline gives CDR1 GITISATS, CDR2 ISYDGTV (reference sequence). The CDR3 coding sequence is TGTGCCTCGTGGGAGCAATATTATAAGAAACTCTTT. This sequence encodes CASWEQYYKKLF.

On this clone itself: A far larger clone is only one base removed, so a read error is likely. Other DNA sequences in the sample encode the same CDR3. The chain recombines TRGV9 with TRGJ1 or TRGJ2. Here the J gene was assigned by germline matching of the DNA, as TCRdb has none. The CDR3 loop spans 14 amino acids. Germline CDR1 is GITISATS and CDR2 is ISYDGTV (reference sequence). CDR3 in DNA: TGCGCCTTGTGGGAGCTGTCCCCCTATTATAAGAAACTCTTT. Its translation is CALWELSPYYKKLF.

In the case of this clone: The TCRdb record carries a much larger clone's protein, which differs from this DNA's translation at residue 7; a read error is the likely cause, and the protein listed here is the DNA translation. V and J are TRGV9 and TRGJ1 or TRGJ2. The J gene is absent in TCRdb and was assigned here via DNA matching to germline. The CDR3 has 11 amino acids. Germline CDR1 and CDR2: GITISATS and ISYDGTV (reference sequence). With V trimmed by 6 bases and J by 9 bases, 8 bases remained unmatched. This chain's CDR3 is CALWIHRKKLF. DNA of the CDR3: TGTGCCTTGTGGATCCATCGTAAGAAACTCTTT.

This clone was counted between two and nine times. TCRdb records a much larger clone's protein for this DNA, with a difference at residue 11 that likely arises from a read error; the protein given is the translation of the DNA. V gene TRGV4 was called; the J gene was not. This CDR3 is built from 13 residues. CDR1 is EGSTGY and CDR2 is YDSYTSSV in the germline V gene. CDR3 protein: CATWGHIGWFRIF. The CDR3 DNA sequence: TGTGCCACCTGGGGTCATATTGGTTGGTTCAGGATATTT.

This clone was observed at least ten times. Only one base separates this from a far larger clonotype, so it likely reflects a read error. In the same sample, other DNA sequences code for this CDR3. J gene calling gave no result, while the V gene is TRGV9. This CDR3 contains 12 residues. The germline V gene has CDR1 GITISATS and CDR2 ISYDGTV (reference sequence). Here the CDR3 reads CALWIRGFKKLF. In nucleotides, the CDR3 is TGTGCCTTGTGGATAAGGGGTTTTAAGAAACTCTTC.

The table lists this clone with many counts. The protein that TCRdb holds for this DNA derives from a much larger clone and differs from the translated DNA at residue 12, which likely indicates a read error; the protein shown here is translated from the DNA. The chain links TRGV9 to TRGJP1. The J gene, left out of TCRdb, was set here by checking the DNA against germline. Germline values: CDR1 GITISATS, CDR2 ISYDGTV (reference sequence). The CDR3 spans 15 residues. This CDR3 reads CALWEVNTTGWLKIF. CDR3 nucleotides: TGTGCCTTGTGGGAGGTTAATACCACTGGTTGGCTCAAGATATTT.

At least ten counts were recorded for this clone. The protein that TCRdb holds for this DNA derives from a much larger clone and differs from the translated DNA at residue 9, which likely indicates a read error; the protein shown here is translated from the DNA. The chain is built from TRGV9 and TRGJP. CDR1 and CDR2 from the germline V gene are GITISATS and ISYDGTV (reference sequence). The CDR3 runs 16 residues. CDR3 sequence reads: CALWEVLESGKKIKVF. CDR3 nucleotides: TGTGCCTTGTGGGAGGTGTTAGAGTCGGGCAAAAAAATCAAGGTATTT.

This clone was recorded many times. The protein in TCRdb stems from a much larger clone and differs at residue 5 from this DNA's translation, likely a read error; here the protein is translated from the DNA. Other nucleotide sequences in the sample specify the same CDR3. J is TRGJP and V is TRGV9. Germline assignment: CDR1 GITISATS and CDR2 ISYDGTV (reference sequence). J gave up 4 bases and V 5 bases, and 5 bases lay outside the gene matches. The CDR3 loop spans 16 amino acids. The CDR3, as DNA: TGTGCCTTGTGGGGGGCTCAAGAGTTGGGCAAAAAAATCAAGGTATTT. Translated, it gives CALWGAQELGKKIKVF.

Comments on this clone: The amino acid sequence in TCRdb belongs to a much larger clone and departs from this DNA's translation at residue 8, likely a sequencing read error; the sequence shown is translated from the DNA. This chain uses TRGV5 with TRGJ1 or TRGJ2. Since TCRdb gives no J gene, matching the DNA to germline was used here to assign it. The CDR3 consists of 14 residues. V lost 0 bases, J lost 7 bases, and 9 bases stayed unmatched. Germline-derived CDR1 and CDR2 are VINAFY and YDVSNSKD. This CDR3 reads CATWDRQVPYKKLF. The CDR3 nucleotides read TGTGCCACCTGGGACAGGCAGGTGCCCTATAAGAAACTCTTT.

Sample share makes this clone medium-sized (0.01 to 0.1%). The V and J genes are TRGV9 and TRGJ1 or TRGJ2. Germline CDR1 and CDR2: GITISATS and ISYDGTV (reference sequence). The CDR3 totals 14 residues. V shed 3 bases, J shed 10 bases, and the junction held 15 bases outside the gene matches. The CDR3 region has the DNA TGTGCCTTGTGGGAGCTCGGGGTAGCTAAAAAGAAACTCTTT. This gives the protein CALWELGVAKKKLF.

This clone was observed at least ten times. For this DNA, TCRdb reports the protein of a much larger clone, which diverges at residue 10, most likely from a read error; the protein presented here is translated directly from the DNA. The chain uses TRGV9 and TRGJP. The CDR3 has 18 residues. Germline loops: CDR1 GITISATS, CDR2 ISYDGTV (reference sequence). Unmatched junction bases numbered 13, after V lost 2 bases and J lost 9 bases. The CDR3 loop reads CALWEGLTKGLGKKIKVF. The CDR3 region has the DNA TGTGCCTTGTGGGAGGGCTTAACGAAAGGGTTGGGCAAAAAAATCAAGGTATTT.

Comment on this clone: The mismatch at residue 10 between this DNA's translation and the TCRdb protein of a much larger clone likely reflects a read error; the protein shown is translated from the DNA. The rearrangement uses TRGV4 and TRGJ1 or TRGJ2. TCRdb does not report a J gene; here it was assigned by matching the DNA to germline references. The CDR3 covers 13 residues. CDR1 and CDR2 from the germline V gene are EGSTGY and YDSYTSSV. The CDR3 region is CATWDGPPYEKLF. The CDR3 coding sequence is TGTGCCACCTGGGATGGACCCCCTTATGAGAAACTCTTT.